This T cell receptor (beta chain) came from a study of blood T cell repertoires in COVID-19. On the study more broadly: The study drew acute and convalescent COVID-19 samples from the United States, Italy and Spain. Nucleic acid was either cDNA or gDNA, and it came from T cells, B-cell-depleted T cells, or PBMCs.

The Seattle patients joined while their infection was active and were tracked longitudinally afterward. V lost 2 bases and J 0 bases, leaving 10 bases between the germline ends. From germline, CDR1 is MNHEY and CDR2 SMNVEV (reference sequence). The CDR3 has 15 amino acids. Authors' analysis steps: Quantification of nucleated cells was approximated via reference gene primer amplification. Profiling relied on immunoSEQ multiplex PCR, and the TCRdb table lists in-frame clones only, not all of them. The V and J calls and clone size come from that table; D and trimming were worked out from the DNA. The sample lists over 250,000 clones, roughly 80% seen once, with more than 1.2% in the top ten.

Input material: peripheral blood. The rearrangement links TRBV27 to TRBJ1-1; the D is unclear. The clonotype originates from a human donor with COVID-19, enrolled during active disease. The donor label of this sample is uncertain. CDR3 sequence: CASSLAGTMNTEAFF. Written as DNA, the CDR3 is TGTGCCAGCAGTTTAGCGGGCACCATGAACACTGAAGCTTTCTTT.